The 16 T cell receptor beta chains reported below all come from one sample, sequenced in a study of T cell changes during pregnancy in multiple sclerosis. Method: immunoSEQ multiplex PCR; TCRdb's copy keeps in-frame clones and lacks some. The table includes tens of thousands of clones, approximately 94% detected once. The sequences come from peripheral blood, collected in the third trimester of pregnancy. The receptors come from a female donor with multiple sclerosis, enrolled in a pregnancy study.

The chain is built from TRBV30 and TRBJ2-7, with 7 positions matching TRBD1. The ends lost 2 bases at V and 2 bases at J; junction bases unmatched: 3. CDR1 and CDR2 from the germline V gene are GTSNPN and SVGIG (reference sequence). The CDR3 covers 13 residues. The CDR3 DNA follows: TGTGCCTGGAGTAACAGGGGAACCTACGAGCAGTACTTC. As protein: CAWSNRGTYEQYF.

V usage is TRBV6-5 and J usage is TRBJ1-2; 8 bases match TRBD1. V was pared by 2 bases and J by 7 bases, with 9 bases of the junction left unmatched. CDR1 is MNHEY and CDR2 is SVGAGI in the germline V gene. This CDR3 comprises 15 residues. CDR3: CASSYGGQGRSGYTF. Written as DNA, the CDR3 is TGTGCCAGCAGTTACGGTGGACAGGGAAGGAGTGGCTACACCTTC.

This chain joins TRBV19 and TRBJ1-2; D is undetermined. The CDR3 sequence is 15 residues long. V lost 5 bases and J lost 0, with 13 bases in between. Germline V lookup: CDR1 LNHDA, CDR2 SQIVND (reference sequence). The DNA of the CDR3 is TGTGCCAGTAGTCCTACAGTACTAGCTAACTATGGCTACACCTTC. This sequence encodes CASSPTVLANYGYTF.

This clone showed up just once. The rearrangement joins TRBV19 to TRBJ2-7; 9 bases align to TRBD2. The trim removed 7 bases at V and 5 bases at J, leaving 12 bases unmatched. The CDR3 loop spans 15 amino acids. The germline gives CDR1 LNHDA, CDR2 SQIVND (reference sequence). Written as DNA, the CDR3 is TGTGCCAGTAAACCCGTAGCGGGAGCATATCACGAGCAGTACTTC. Translation gives CASKPVAGAYHEQYF.

The chain employs TRBV19 and TRBJ1-2; D is unclear. Germline V gene sequence: CDR1 LNHDA, CDR2 SQIVND (reference sequence). Trimming left V 4 bases short and J 4 bases short, with 7 bases between. CDR3 length equals 12 residues. The CDR3 coding sequence is TGTGCCAGTAGTAAGGAGACCTATGGCTACACCTTC. It yields the protein CASSKETYGYTF.

This clone was found once. The rearrangement joins TRBV6-5 to TRBJ2-3; possible D gene TRBD1, 5 bases. CDR3 length: 15 amino acids. Trimming cost V 0 bases and J 5 bases, with 12 bases left between them. CDR1 and CDR2 from the germline V gene are MNHEY and SVGAGI. The CDR3 region has the DNA TGTGCCAGCAGTTACTCGATTGGGGCAGTAGATACGCAGTATTTT. This gives the protein CASSYSIGAVDTQYF.

The chain has TRBV27 and TRBJ1-1; D call uncertain. The CDR3 is made up of 14 amino acids. Trimming stripped 5 bases from V and 4 bases from J, with 14 bases between. Germline V gives CDR1 MNHEY, CDR2 SMNVEV (reference sequence). The CDR3 spells CASSPGGPRTEAFF. CDR3 coding DNA: TGTGCCAGCAGTCCCGGAGGTCCCCGCACTGAAGCTTTCTTT.

The DNA for the CDR3 is TGTGCCAGCAGTATACAGGGTAGCTCCTACGAGCAGTACTTC. As protein: CASSIQGSSYEQYF. The rearrangement links TRBV7-2 to TRBJ2-7; weak D call: TRBD1 (6 bases). V gave up 6 bases and J gave up 0 bases, with 12 bases separating them. The V gene's germline CDR1 is SGHTA and CDR2 FQGNSA. This CDR3 comprises 14 residues.

The count of this clone is one. This chain connects TRBV7-2 to TRBJ2-3, with D possibly being TRBD2 (6 bases). The V end was cut by 1 base, the J end by 3 bases, with 17 bases between. The CDR3 consists of 17 residues. Looked up from germline, CDR1 is SGHTA and CDR2 is FQGNSA. The CDR3 sequence: CASSLVGGAGRTDTQYF. DNA of the CDR3: TGTGCCAGCAGCTTAGTTGGCGGGGCTGGTCGAACAGATACGCAGTATTTT.

This clone came up once. The V gene is TRBV7-9, the J gene TRBJ2-7, with D tentatively TRBD2 (5 bases). Germline V gene sequence: CDR1 SEHNR, CDR2 FQNEAQ (reference sequence). Deletions cut 3 bases from V and 2 bases from J, with 14 bases between. The CDR3 spans 15 residues. The CDR3 DNA reads as TGTGCCAGCAGCTTTTCACTAGGCCCAACCTACGAGCAGTACTTC. It translates to CASSFSLGPTYEQYF.

The V call is TRBV18, the J call TRBJ2-7, with 8 bases that match TRBD1. Trimming took 4 bases from V and 5 from J; bases not matched to a gene: 7. CDR1 and CDR2 from the germline V gene are KGHSH and LQKENI. The CDR3 sequence is 14 residues long. CDR3 sequence (DNA): TGTGCCAGCTCACGGGACAGGAGCTACAACGAGCAGTACTTC. Translating it yields CASSRDRSYNEQYF.

This clone was counted once. This chain links TRBV1 with TRBJ2-1; TRBD2 was called by the table and not checked on the DNA. TRBV1 is flagged as a pseudogene. This CDR3 is 16 amino acids long. The CDR3 loop reads CTSSQKSSGRTNEQFF. In DNA, the CDR3 is TGCACCAGCAGCCAGAAATCTAGCGGTAGAACCAATGAGCAGTTCTTC.

This chain connects TRBV7-9 to TRBJ2-1, with 10 bases lining up with TRBD2. CDR1 is SEHNR and CDR2 is FQNEAQ in the germline V gene (reference sequence). The CDR3 runs 17 residues. The J segment lost 0 bases and the V segment lost 6 bases, leaving 8 bases of the junction unmatched. The CDR3 DNA sequence: TGTGCCAGCAGTGGACTAGCGGAGGAGAGCTCCTACAATGAGCAGTTCTTC. Amino acid sequence: CASSGLAEESSYNEQFF.

This chain uses TRBV4-1 with TRBJ2-7; D is undetermined. Trimming left V 0 bases short and J 6 bases short, with 6 bases between. Looked up from germline, CDR1 is MGHRA and CDR2 is YSYEKL. The CDR3 covers 12 residues. The CDR3 region has the DNA TGCGCCAGCAGCCAAGATTTGGCCGAGCAGTACTTC. Translated: CASSQDLAEQYF.

J is TRBJ2-2 and V is TRBV7-9; no clear D gene. This CDR3 comprises 14 residues. V lost 5 bases and J lost 5, with 12 bases in between. Germline V lookup: CDR1 SEHNR, CDR2 FQNEAQ (reference sequence). The CDR3, as DNA: TGTGCCAGCAGCACCCAAACAGAGACCGGGGAGCTGTTTTTT. Protein product: CASSTQTETGELFF.

This clone was recorded once. The rearrangement links TRBV5-1 to TRBJ1-3; D might be TRBD1 (6 bases). This CDR3 region has 20 residues. V lost 0 bases and J 4 bases, leaving 26 bases between the germline ends. Per the germline V gene, CDR1 is SGHRS and CDR2 is YFSETQ. CDR3 amino acids: CASSLEAGDTGNSPGNTIYF. The CDR3 bases are TGCGCCAGCAGCTTGGAGGCGGGTGATACAGGGAATTCTCCGGGAAACACCATATATTTT.